Below, 8 T cell receptor beta chains from the same sample are listed, as sequenced in a study of cytomegalovirus exposure and HLA in healthy donors. With 60 Vbeta and 13 Jbeta primers, the PCR was carried out. Data came from immunoSEQ multiplex PCR; TCRdb stores just in-frame clones and leaves some out. The profile covers 100,000 to 150,000 clones, with roughly 18% appearing a single time and 2.9% taken by the ten largest. Sequencing input: PBMCs. These receptors came from a female donor in good health and CMV-seropositive.

The chain is built from TRBV11-2 and TRBJ1-5; no definite D call. This CDR3 comprises 13 residues. V was shortened by 5 bases and J by 8 bases, with 13 bases between the two germline ends. Germline V gene sequence: CDR1 SGHAT, CDR2 FQNNGV. The CDR3: CASSRGNMEPQHF. DNA for the CDR3: TGTGCCAGCAGCCGAGGGAACATGGAGCCCCAGCATTTT.

This clone has more than one count but fewer than ten. This rearrangement joins TRBV2 to TRBJ2-7; 9 bases fit TRBD1. There are 12 residues in the CDR3. Germline CDR1 reads SNHLY; CDR2 reads FYNNEI. Germline trimming cut 8 bases from V and 7 bases from J; bases unmatched to any gene: 6. CDR3 in DNA: TGTGCCAGCCGGGACAGGGTCGAAGAGCAGTACTTC. This gives the protein CASRDRVEEQYF.

Only a few counts were recorded for this clone. The rearrangement uses TRBV6-5 and TRBJ1-1, with D maybe TRBD1 (5 bases). The CDR3 length is 14 residues. Between the trimmed V and J ends, which lost 2 bases and 3 bases, there was a span of 10 bases. Germline assignment: CDR1 MNHEY and CDR2 SVGAGI. CDR3 region: CASSYREGDTEAFF. CDR3 coding DNA: TGTGCCAGCAGTTACAGGGAAGGGGACACTGAAGCTTTCTTT.

This clone was counted a few times. This rearrangement joins TRBV9 to TRBJ2-7, with D maybe TRBD1 (6 bases). Per germline, CDR1 SGDLS and CDR2 YYNGEE. The CDR3 length is 16 residues. Trimming cost V 4 bases and J 0 bases, with 17 bases left between them. CDR3 protein: CASSPFAGQPSYEQYF. The CDR3 bases are TGTGCCAGCAGCCCCTTTGCCGGACAGCCCTCCTACGAGCAGTACTTC.

This clone was picked up a small number of times. This rearrangement joins TRBV5-1 to TRBJ2-3, with 15 bases matching TRBD2. Trimming removed 3 bases from V and 0 bases from J; junction bases left unmatched: 8. In germline, CDR1 is SGHRS, CDR2 YFSETQ. This CDR3 has 19 residues. The CDR3 DNA reads TGCGCCAGCAGCTGGGGACTAGCGGGGGGTTTGTTTAGCACAGATACGCAGTATTTT. It codes for CASSWGLAGGLFSTDTQYF.

This CDR3 reads CASSPYTESSGANVLTF. Written as DNA, the CDR3 is TGTGCCAGCAGCCCGTATACGGAGAGCTCTGGGGCCAACGTCCTGACTTTC. V usage is TRBV14 and J usage is TRBJ2-6; D ambiguous. This CDR3 is 17 amino acids long. Germline-derived CDR1 and CDR2 are SGHDN and FVKESK. V shed 4 bases and J shed 0 bases, with 13 bases lying between them. Full variable domain (rest looked up from reference TRBV14 and TRBJ2-6): EAGVTQFPSHSVIEKGQTVTLRCDPISGHDNLYWYRRVMGKEIKFLLHFVKESKQDESGMPNNRFLAERTGGTYSTLKVQPAELEDSGVYFCASSPYTESSGANVLTFGAGSRLTVL.

This chain uses TRBV11-2 with TRBJ2-1, with 10 bases lining up with TRBD1. Germline assignment: CDR1 SGHAT and CDR2 FQNNGV. This CDR3 is built from 15 residues. V trimming: 4 bases; J trimming: 5 bases; junction bases outside the gene matches: 5. CDR3: CASSSPGQGHNEQFF. The CDR3 DNA reads TGTGCCAGCAGCTCCCCGGGACAGGGGCACAATGAGCAGTTCTTC.

This chain joins TRBV5-4 and TRBJ2-2, with 8 positions matching TRBD1. V was pared by 4 bases and J by 0 bases, with 5 bases of the junction left unmatched. The CDR3 totals 16 residues. Germline CDR1 reads SGHNT; CDR2 reads YYREEE (reference sequence). The CDR3 nucleotides read TGTGCCAGCAGCGGACGGACAGGGACGAACACCGGGGAGCTGTTTTTT. It yields the protein CASSGRTGTNTGELFF. The full variable domain, in which reference TRBV5-4 and TRBJ2-2 provide the parts outside the CDR3, is ETGVTQSPTHLIKTRGQQVTLRCSSQSGHNTVSWYQQALGQGPQFIFQYYREEENGRGNFPPRFSGLQFPNYSSELNVNALELDDSALYLCASSGRTGTNTGELFFGEGSRLTVL.